The sample holds one count of the clone carrying this T cell receptor beta chain. As yet, its antigen is unknown. These data are taken from a study of T cell responses to AZD1222 COVID-19 vaccine. Background on the study: Some second doses came at about 4 weeks and others at about 12 weeks; these were pooled. Study results and limitations: Along spike, vaccine-associated CD4 TCRs were found throughout, with dominance at 160-218 and 743-854. Donors, mostly white British, included more females; clonal diversity was possibly underestimated. Breadth and depth of Spike-specific TCRs rose after two AZD1222 doses.

Method: immunoSEQ multiplex PCR; TCRdb's copy keeps in-frame clones and lacks some. The table shows around 70,000 clones, with 88% occurring only once. This CDR3 contains 16 residues. CDR1 MGHRA and CDR2 YSYEKL come from the germline V gene. Trimming pared 1 base from V and 2 bases from J, leaving 14 bases between. Material: peripheral blood, obtained on day 0 of AZD1222 vaccination. The chain has TRBV4-1 and TRBJ2-5; D unclear. This clonotype originated in an adult in good health. For the CDR3, the DNA is TGCGCCAGCAGCCAAGTCTCCCCCCGACCGCAAGAGACCCAGTACTTC. Amino acid sequence: CASSQVSPRPQETQYF.